A single sample is the source of the 18 T cell receptor beta chains below, sequenced in a study of blood T cell repertoires in COVID-19. Libraries were prepared by immunoSEQ multiplex PCR; TCRdb keeps only in-frame clonotypes and omits some of them. The sample records about 200,000 clones, approximately 82% being singletons. Sequenced: PBMCs or T cells enriched from blood (not recorded which). The receptors stem from a man aged 35-49 years who had recovered from COVID-19.

The chain combines TRBV28 with TRBJ2-7, with D perhaps matching TRBD2 (6 bases). CDR1 MDHEN and CDR2 SYDVKM come from the germline V gene. This CDR3 is built from 13 residues. The CDR3 here is CATLATNSYEQYF. The CDR3 DNA reads TGTGCGACGCTAGCGACCAACTCCTACGAGCAGTACTTC.

The chain uses TRBV5-6 and TRBJ2-5, with 14 bases aligning to TRBD2. The V and J ends lost 4 bases and 5 bases, in that order; junction bases with no gene match: 10. Germline CDR1 SGHDT, CDR2 YYEEEE. The CDR3 length is 17 residues. The CDR3 spells CASSPRTSGRRWETQYF. In nucleotides, the CDR3 is TGTGCCAGCAGCCCCAGGACTAGCGGGAGGCGATGGGAGACCCAGTACTTC.

This clone was seen ten or more times. CDR3 in amino acids: CASSRQGQNTEAFF. For the CDR3, the DNA is TGTGCCAGCAGCAGACAGGGGCAGAACACTGAAGCTTTCTTT. The rearrangement uses TRBV2 and TRBJ1-1; TRBD1 aligns across 8 bases. Germline CDR1 reads SNHLY; CDR2 reads FYNNEI. With 6 bases clipped from V and 1 base from J, the junction kept 4 bases outside the gene matches. This CDR3 has 14 residues. Supplemented by reference TRBV2 and TRBJ1-1, the full variable domain reads EPEVTQTPSHQVTQMGQEVILRCVPISNHLYFYWYRQILGQKVEFLVSFYNNEISEKSEIFDDQFSVERPDGSNFTLKIRSTKLEDSAMYFCASSRQGQNTEAFFGQGTRLTVV.

This clone was observed a single time. The V and J genes are TRBV5-4 and TRBJ2-3; TRBD1 matches at 9 bases. Germline V gene data show CDR1 as SGHNT and CDR2 as YYREEE (reference sequence). This CDR3 comprises 16 residues. With V trimmed by 2 bases and J by 5 bases, 9 bases remained unmatched. For the CDR3, the DNA is TGTGCCAGCAGCTTCGGTGCCCGGACAGGGGAAGATACGCAGTATTTT. Residues: CASSFGARTGEDTQYF.

The chain joins TRBV7-2 to TRBJ1-6; D uncertain. The length of the CDR3 is 19 residues. The V end was cut by 2 bases, the J end by 0 bases, with 17 bases between. Germline CDR1 SGHTA, CDR2 FQGNSA. The CDR3: CASSLQVTILSSYNSPLHF. CDR3 coding DNA: TGTGCCAGCAGCTTACAGGTCACGATACTTAGCTCCTATAATTCACCCCTCCACTTT.

The chain links TRBV6-2 or TRBV6-3 to TRBJ1-2; D perhaps matches TRBD1 (6 bases). The CDR3 consists of 15 residues. From germline, CDR1 is MNHEY and CDR2 SVGEGT. The germline V and J ends were trimmed by 3 bases and 3 bases, with 14 bases remaining between them. The CDR3 spells CASSYHRADYYGYTF. In DNA form, the CDR3 reads TGTGCCAGCAGTTATCACAGGGCCGACTACTATGGCTACACCTTC.

The rearrangement links TRBV18 to TRBJ1-4, with unresolved D. Trimming stripped 1 base from V and 10 bases from J, with 13 bases between. CDR3 length equals 14 residues. Germline-derived CDR1 and CDR2 are KGHSH and LQKENI. This CDR3 is CASSPQEETGKLFF. As DNA, the CDR3 is TGTGCCAGCTCACCACAGGAAGAAACGGGAAAACTGTTTTTT.

The V and J genes are TRBV6-4 and TRBJ2-4, with 9 bases identical to TRBD1. Trimming removed 5 bases from V and 7 bases from J; junction bases left unmatched: 3. The CDR3 runs to 13 residues. Germline-derived CDR1 and CDR2 are MRHNA and SNTAGT. The CDR3 loop reads CASSTGTGNIQYF. CDR3 bases: TGTGCCAGCAGTACCGGGACAGGGAACATTCAGTACTTC.

The genes are TRBV28 and TRBJ2-7, with TRBD1 identical over 7 bases. Germline CDR1 is MDHEN and CDR2 is SYDVKM. V dropped 2 bases and J dropped 3; count of bases not matched to a gene: 4. The CDR3 extends over 14 amino acids. The CDR3 protein is CASSLTGEFYEQYF. As DNA, the CDR3 is TGTGCCAGCAGTTTAACAGGGGAGTTCTACGAGCAGTACTTC. The variable domain in full, with the rest retrieved from reference TRBV28 and TRBJ2-7, is DVKVTQSSRYLVKRTGEKVFLECVQDMDHENMFWYRQDPGLGLRLIYFSYDVKMKEKGDIPEGYSVSREKKERFSLILESASTNQTSMYLCASSLTGEFYEQYFGPGTRLTVT.

The chain combines TRBV9 with TRBJ2-5; tentatively, D is TRBD1 (5 bases). Germline V gives CDR1 SGDLS, CDR2 YYNGEE. The CDR3 runs to 15 residues. Trimming left V 1 base short and J 0 bases short, with 10 bases between. The CDR3: CASSVSRTNQETQYF. The CDR3 region has the DNA TGTGCCAGCAGCGTATCCCGGACAAACCAAGAGACCCAGTACTTC.

CDR3 nucleotide sequence: TGTGCCTGGAGTGTACAGGGGGCTGATGAAGCTTTCTTT. It is translated as CAWSVQGADEAFF. The chain combines TRBV30 with TRBJ1-1; 9 bases line up with TRBD1. The CDR3 is made up of 13 amino acids. V dropped 0 bases and J dropped 7; count of bases not matched to a gene: 3. From germline, CDR1 is GTSNPN and CDR2 SVGIG (reference sequence). Complete variable domain (other parts from reference TRBV30 and TRBJ1-1): SQTIHQWPATLVQPVGSPLSLECTVEGTSNPNLYWYRQAAGRGLQLLFYSVGIGQISSEVPQNLSASRPQDRQFILSSKKLLLSDSGFYLCAWSVQGADEAFFGQGTRLTVV.

The rearrangement links TRBV11-2 to TRBJ1-1; no clear D gene. CDR1 and CDR2 (germline): SGHAT, FQNNGV. V lost 4 bases and J 5 bases, leaving 11 bases between the germline ends. CDR3 length: 13 residues. CDR3 protein: CASSYSARTEAFF. The CDR3 DNA reads TGTGCCAGCAGCTACTCTGCTAGGACTGAAGCTTTCTTT.

V is TRBV15 and J is TRBJ1-2; 7 bases map to TRBD1. V shed 2 bases, J shed 2 bases, and the junction held 5 bases outside the gene matches. Germline V gene sequence: CDR1 LNHNV, CDR2 YYDKDF (reference sequence). The CDR3 consists of 15 residues. CDR3: CATSRRTGENYGYTF. CDR3 DNA sequence: TGTGCCACCAGCAGAAGGACAGGCGAGAACTATGGCTACACCTTC.

The chain recombines TRBV5-1 with TRBJ1-1, with D tentatively TRBD1 (6 bases). The CDR3 has 14 residues. CDR1 and CDR2 (germline): SGHRS, YFSETQ. Trimming removed 4 bases at V and 0 bases at J, with 10 bases between. CDR3 sequence reads: CASSATGLNTEAFF. The CDR3 DNA follows: TGCGCCAGCAGCGCGACAGGATTGAACACTGAAGCTTTCTTT.

The rearrangement links TRBV19 to TRBJ1-5, with TRBD1 matching over 7 bases. The V gene end was trimmed by 3 bases and the J gene end by 0 bases; junction bases not matched to a gene: 2. CDR1 LNHDA and CDR2 SQIVND come from the germline V gene (reference sequence). The CDR3 runs 15 residues. The CDR3 is CASSIGQVSNQPQHF. The DNA of the CDR3 is TGTGCCAGTAGTATTGGACAGGTTAGCAATCAGCCCCAGCATTTT. Filled out from reference TRBV19 and TRBJ1-5, the complete variable domain reads DGGITQSPKYLFRKEGQNVTLSCEQNLNHDAMYWYRQDPGQGLRLIYYSQIVNDFQKGDIAEGYSVSREKKESFPLTVTSAQKNPTAFYLCASSIGQVSNQPQHFGDGTRLSIL.

This sequence joins TRBV29-1 and TRBJ1-1; D perhaps matches TRBD1 (6 bases). From germline, CDR1 is SQVTM and CDR2 ANQGSEA. The CDR3 runs 14 residues. The V and J ends lost 6 bases and 3 bases respectively, with 17 bases between them. CDR3: CSVGAQQGYTEAFF. CDR3 coding DNA: TGCAGCGTGGGGGCCCAGCAGGGCTACACTGAAGCTTTCTTT.

In this sample, this clone turned up a few times. V is TRBV27 and J is TRBJ2-3; 8 bases are a match to TRBD2. V trimming: 4 bases; J trimming: 4 bases; junction bases outside the gene matches: 13. CDR3 length: 17 amino acids. CDR1 and CDR2 (germline): MNHEY, SMNVEV (reference sequence). The CDR3 here is CASSWDATGGFADTQYF. The CDR3 bases are TGTGCCAGCAGTTGGGACGCAACGGGGGGGTTTGCAGATACGCAGTATTTT.

V usage is TRBV7-6 and J usage is TRBJ1-1; TRBD1 matches at 9 bases. V was clipped by 0 bases and J by 4 bases; unmatched bases: 6. The CDR3 is 16 amino acids. Germline V gene sequence: CDR1 SGHVS, CDR2 FNYEAQ. CDR3 residues: CASSLADRGGSTEAFF. CDR3 nucleotides: TGTGCCAGCAGCTTAGCCGACAGGGGGGGGTCCACTGAAGCTTTCTTT.